A single sample gave rise to the 3 T cell receptor beta chains below, sequenced in a study of blood T cell repertoires in COVID-19 (dated by TCRdb to about 2020). Libraries were prepared through the immunoSEQ multiplex PCR assay. TCRdb took this table from immuneACCESS and kept in-frame rearrangements with V and J called. Such tables lack part of the clones; where checked against another copy, unresolved V genes explain under half of the gap, and the rest is unexplained. This sample holds around 300,000 clones; under 90% were observed only once. The top ten hold 1.7% of the sample. The sequenced sample was PBMCs or T cells enriched from blood (not recorded which). The receptor set was obtained from a woman between 35 and 50 years old who had recovered from COVID-19.

The chain combines TRBV27 with TRBJ1-5; 8 nucleotides match TRBD1. Trimming cost V 3 bases and J 5 bases; bases outside gene matches: 15. Germline CDR1 and CDR2: MNHEY and SMNVEV (reference sequence). This CDR3 contains 18 residues. Here the CDR3 DNA reads TGTGCCAGCAGTTTTATACCCAGCGGGACAGGTATCGATCAGCCCCAGCATTTT. Translating gives CASSFIPSGTGIDQPQHF.

V usage is TRBV19 and J usage is TRBJ1-2, with D perhaps TRBD1 (6 bases). Germline V gene sequence: CDR1 LNHDA, CDR2 SQIVND (reference sequence). The CDR3 is made up of 14 amino acids. Trimming took 3 bases from V and 2 from J, leaving 10 bases between them. Here the CDR3 DNA reads TGTGCCAGTAGTATCAGGACAGAGAACTATGGCTACACCTTC. It specifies CASSIRTENYGYTF.

The chain recombines TRBV6-5 with TRBJ2-1, with TRBD2 matching over 9 bases. V shed 6 bases and J 8 bases; nucleotides not matched to a gene: 11. This CDR3 is built from 15 residues. CDR1 and CDR2 (germline): MNHEY, SVGAGI. CDR3 nucleotide sequence: TGTGCCAGCAGCTTAACTGGCGGGAGGGCCGATGAGCAGTTCTTC. Translation: CASSLTGGRADEQFF.